The 24 T cell receptor beta chains listed next were all sequenced from one sample in a study of blood T cell repertoires in COVID-19. Here immunoSEQ multiplex PCR was the method, and the copy in TCRdb shows in-frame clones only, minus some. The sample consists of 250,000 to 300,000 clones, 88% of them appearing once. Sequenced material: peripheral blood. These receptors all stem from a woman in her thirties or forties who had recovered from COVID-19.

This chain links TRBV9 with TRBJ2-4; the D is unclear. This CDR3 has 12 amino acids. From germline, CDR1 is SGDLS and CDR2 YYNGEE. Trimming took 7 bases from V and 2 from J, leaving 7 bases between them. The CDR3 loop is CASPSSKNIQYF. DNA of the CDR3: TGTGCCAGCCCCTCTTCCAAAAACATTCAGTACTTC.

J is TRBJ2-1 and V is TRBV7-2; 9 bases align to TRBD1. The CDR3 is made up of 15 amino acids. Germline V lookup: CDR1 SGHTA, CDR2 FQGNSA. V shed 5 bases and J 4 bases; nucleotides not matched to a gene: 6. The CDR3, as DNA: TGTGCCAGCAGCCCGGGGGACAGGGTATACAATGAGCAGTTCTTC. Translation: CASSPGDRVYNEQFF.

The rearrangement joins TRBV5-6 to TRBJ1-3; 7 bases map to TRBD1. The germline gives CDR1 SGHDT, CDR2 YYEEEE. CDR3 length: 15 amino acids. V shed 2 bases, J shed 4 bases, and the junction held 6 bases outside the gene matches. CDR3 loop: CASSFLTGTGNTIYF. CDR3 nucleotide sequence: TGTGCCAGCAGCTTTCTGACAGGGACCGGAAACACCATATATTTT.

The genes are TRBV29-1 and TRBJ2-1, with TRBD2 matching over 16 bases. Looked up from germline, CDR1 is SQVTM and CDR2 is ANQGSEA. The J segment lost 7 bases and the V segment lost 1 base, leaving 4 bases of the junction unmatched. There are 16 residues in the CDR3. CDR3 sequence reads: CSVEGLGLAGGNEQFF. CDR3 sequence (DNA): TGCAGCGTTGAAGGGCTGGGACTAGCGGGAGGGAATGAGCAGTTCTTC.

V is TRBV6-2 or TRBV6-3 and J is TRBJ2-1; 10 nucleotides align to TRBD2. V was clipped by 4 bases and J by 10 bases; unmatched bases: 16. CDR1 is MNHEY and CDR2 is SVGEGT in the germline V gene. There are 17 residues in the CDR3. CDR3 loop: CASSFPVGSGGPREQFF. Written as DNA, the CDR3 is TGTGCCAGCAGTTTCCCAGTTGGTAGCGGGGGGCCGAGGGAGCAGTTCTTC.

The V gene is TRBV6-1, the J gene TRBJ1-2; D is unclear. Per the germline V gene, CDR1 is MNHNS and CDR2 is SASEGT. V lost 0 bases to trimming and J lost 4 bases, with 6 bases between them. The CDR3 consists of 13 residues. CDR3: CASSEARSYGYTF. In DNA form, the CDR3 reads TGTGCCAGCAGTGAAGCTCGCAGCTATGGCTACACCTTC.

V gene TRBV9 combines with J gene TRBJ2-5; D remains ambiguous. The V and J ends lost 0 bases and 5 bases respectively, with 11 bases between them. The germline gives CDR1 SGDLS, CDR2 YYNGEE. The CDR3 has 14 residues. The CDR3 spells CASSVGAVSETQYF. The CDR3 coding sequence is TGTGCCAGCAGCGTAGGGGCAGTTAGTGAGACCCAGTACTTC.

The chain is built from TRBV7-9 and TRBJ1-1; D remains unclear. The V gene's germline CDR1 is SEHNR and CDR2 FQNEAQ (reference sequence). Trimming left V 3 bases short and J 5 bases short, with 7 bases between. CDR3 size: 12 residues. The CDR3 sequence is CASSFGRTEAFF. The CDR3 nucleotides are TGTGCCAGCAGCTTTGGGAGGACTGAAGCTTTCTTT.

The CDR3 loop is CASSSAPSYGYTF. The DNA of the CDR3 is TGTGCCAGTAGCAGCGCCCCCTCCTATGGCTACACCTTC. V gene TRBV19 combines with J gene TRBJ1-2; D is unclear. The ends were cut back, 6 bases at V and 4 bases at J, with 12 bases in the middle. This CDR3 is built from 13 residues. Per germline, CDR1 LNHDA and CDR2 SQIVND (reference sequence).

CDR3 protein: CASSNRTNYGYTF. The CDR3 DNA reads TGCGCCAGCAGCAACAGAACTAACTATGGCTACACCTTC. The chain combines TRBV5-1 with TRBJ1-2; D not resolved. Germline CDR1 reads SGHRS; CDR2 reads YFSETQ. Trimming removed 4 bases from V and 0 bases from J, with 7 bases in between. The CDR3 is made up of 13 amino acids.

In DNA, the CDR3 is TGCGCCAGCAGCCCCCTGGGAGTAGCGGGAGGGTCTGTCGATACGCAGTATTTT. Translating gives CASSPLGVAGGSVDTQYF. This sequence joins TRBV5-1 and TRBJ2-3; 11 nucleotides align to TRBD2. V gave up 4 bases and J gave up 6 bases; unmatched junction bases: 16. CDR1 SGHRS and CDR2 YFSETQ come from the germline V gene. CDR3 length: 18 amino acids. The variable domain in full, completed from reference TRBV5-1 and TRBJ2-3, reads KAGVTQTPRYLIKTRGQQVTLSCSPISGHRSVSWYQQTPGQGLQFLFEYFSETQRNKGNFPGRFSGRQFSNSRSEMNVSTLELGDSALYLCASSPLGVAGGSVDTQYFGPGTRLTVL.

The chain links TRBV5-8 to TRBJ1-4; a possible D gene is TRBD1 (6 bases). This CDR3 region has 16 residues. Trimming took 4 bases from V and 11 from J, leaving 24 bases between them. Looked up from germline, CDR1 is SGHTS and CDR2 is YDEGEE. CDR3 DNA sequence: TGTGCCAGCAGCCCCCGCCGGACAGCGAGTCGATACAAACTGTTTTTT. Encoded protein: CASSPRRTASRYKLFF.

The chain uses TRBV5-1 and TRBJ2-2; D remains unclear. Trimming took off 1 base at V and 0 bases at J, with 7 bases between the two ends. Germline lookup yields CDR1 SGHRS and CDR2 YFSETQ. The CDR3 length is 15 residues. The CDR3 sequence is CASSLSLANTGELFF. DNA of the CDR3: TGCGCCAGCAGCTTGTCCCTAGCGAACACCGGGGAGCTGTTTTTT. The entire variable domain, with the rest obtained from reference TRBV5-1 and TRBJ2-2, is as follows: KAGVTQTPRYLIKTRGQQVTLSCSPISGHRSVSWYQQTPGQGLQFLFEYFSETQRNKGNFPGRFSGRQFSNSRSEMNVSTLELGDSALYLCASSLSLANTGELFFGEGSRLTVL.

The chain links TRBV6-6 to TRBJ2-5; D gene ambiguous. The CDR3 is made up of 14 amino acids. V dropped 3 bases and J dropped 5 bases, with 13 bases sitting between them. Germline V gives CDR1 MNHNY, CDR2 SVGAGI (reference sequence). CDR3 sequence reads: CASSYLQSSETQYF. In DNA, the CDR3 is TGTGCCAGCAGTTATTTACAGTCCTCGGAGACCCAGTACTTC.

The chain carries TRBV7-8 and TRBJ2-1; TRBD2 matches 8 bases. CDR1 is SGHVS, CDR2 FQNEAQ, per germline. This CDR3 is 18 amino acids long. The ends lost 1 base at V and 0 bases at J; junction bases unmatched: 8. In DNA, the CDR3 is TGTGCCAGCAGCTTAGGGCGGGGGGCAAAACCCTCCTACAATGAGCAGTTCTTC. Residues: CASSLGRGAKPSYNEQFF.

The chain carries TRBV2 and TRBJ1-5, with TRBD1 as a possible D gene (5 bases). CDR3 length equals 18 residues. Trimming left V 3 bases short and J 0 bases short, with 18 bases between. CDR1 SNHLY and CDR2 FYNNEI come from the germline V gene. The CDR3 sequence: CASSDPGRAGYSNQPQHF. For the CDR3, the DNA is TGTGCCAGCAGTGACCCAGGGAGGGCCGGGTATAGCAATCAGCCCCAGCATTTT. Full variable domain (missing parts from reference TRBV2 and TRBJ1-5): EPEVTQTPSHQVTQMGQEVILRCVPISNHLYFYWYRQILGQKVEFLVSFYNNEISEKSEIFDDQFSVERPDGSNFTLKIRSTKLEDSAMYFCASSDPGRAGYSNQPQHFGDGTRLSIL.

The table lists this clone with a few counts. This CDR3 is CASSPLGTSGRGGELFF. The CDR3 nucleotides are TGTGCCAGCAGTCCCCTGGGGACTAGCGGGAGGGGGGGGGAGCTGTTTTTT. The chain is built from TRBV6-6 and TRBJ2-2; 16 bases line up with TRBD2. V lost 5 bases and J lost 8; bases outside the gene matches: 8. CDR1 MNHNY and CDR2 SVGAGI come from the germline V gene (reference sequence). The CDR3 spans 17 residues.

The chain employs TRBV24-1 and TRBJ1-6; D gene uncertain. Between the trimmed V and J ends, which lost 2 bases and 6 bases, there was a span of 4 bases. Per germline, CDR1 KGHDR and CDR2 SFDVKD. The CDR3 has 13 amino acids. This CDR3 is CATSDSSNSPLHF. CDR3 in DNA: TGTGCCACCAGTGATTCGTCTAATTCACCCCTCCACTTT.

The chain joins TRBV19 to TRBJ1-5, with D possibly matching TRBD1 (5 bases). Germline V gene sequence: CDR1 LNHDA, CDR2 SQIVND (reference sequence). This CDR3 contains 12 residues. Trimming pared 4 bases from V and 12 bases from J, leaving 13 bases between. Written as DNA, the CDR3 is TGTGCCAGTAGTACCCTAGACAGAAGCCAGCATTTT. Its translation: CASSTLDRSQHF.

The chain has TRBV30 and TRBJ2-7, with D possibly being TRBD2 (5 bases). Germline V lookup: CDR1 GTSNPN, CDR2 SVGIG (reference sequence). This CDR3 has 14 amino acids. V was shortened by 2 bases and J by 2 bases, with 13 bases between the two germline ends. CDR3 in DNA: TGTGCCTGGAGTCGGGGAAACTATGCCTACGAGCAGTACTTC. Its translation is CAWSRGNYAYEQYF.

The genes are TRBV10-3 and TRBJ2-1; 13 bases fit TRBD2. Losses at the gene ends were 6 bases for V and 7 bases for J; bases not matched to a gene: 3. Germline V gene sequence: CDR1 ENHRY, CDR2 SYGVKD. This CDR3 has 14 amino acids. CDR3 DNA sequence: TGTGCCATCAGCGGGACTAGCGGGGTGAATGAGCAGTTCTTC. Translating it yields CAISGTSGVNEQFF.

The chain has TRBV18 and TRBJ2-7; maybe TRBD1 (5 bases). CDR1 is KGHSH, CDR2 LQKENI, per germline. V was clipped by 4 bases and J by 9 bases, with 16 bases between them. The CDR3 extends over 13 amino acids. The CDR3 reads CASSRARVTTQYF. CDR3 in DNA: TGTGCCAGCTCACGCGCCAGGGTTACGACGCAGTACTTC.

A word on this clone: This sample includes further DNA sequences coding for the same CDR3. The V gene is TRBV5-1, the J gene TRBJ2-5, with 16 bases that match TRBD2. This CDR3 is 16 amino acids long. Unmatched junction bases numbered 2, after V lost 4 bases and J lost 2 bases. From germline, CDR1 is SGHRS and CDR2 YFSETQ. The CDR3: CASSPGLAGGQETQYF. In DNA, the CDR3 is TGCGCCAGCAGCCCGGGACTAGCGGGAGGGCAAGAGACCCAGTACTTC.

V gene TRBV10-2 combines with J gene TRBJ2-1; 8 bases align to TRBD2. The J segment lost 3 bases and the V segment lost 8 bases, leaving 18 bases of the junction unmatched. The CDR3 has 18 residues. Germline V gene sequence: CDR1 WSHSY, CDR2 SAAADI. CDR3 nucleotide sequence: TGCGCCAGCTCCTCAACCAACCCCGGGACTAGATACTACAATGAGCAGTTCTTC. Translation gives CASSSTNPGTRYYNEQFF.